This T cell receptor (beta chain) was captured by sequencing in a study of shared clonotypes between healthy human individuals. Data came from immunoSEQ multiplex PCR; TCRdb stores just in-frame clones and leaves some out. This table holds 2,500,000 or so clones, under 95% found once. Sequencing was carried out using naive CD4+ T cells from PBMCs. The subset: CD45RA+ positively selected. The sequence came from a man younger than 30 in good health. Some clones in this sample may be carry-over from other donors' samples.

CDR3 sequence (DNA): TGTGCCAGCAGTGAAGTTAGGACAGTGAGCGGAAACACCATATATTTT. Amino acid sequence: CASSEVRTVSGNTIYF. This sequence joins TRBV6-1 and TRBJ1-3; D might be TRBD1 (6 bases). This CDR3 has 16 residues. The V and J ends lost 1 base and 4 bases respectively, with 14 bases between them. Per germline, CDR1 MNHNS and CDR2 SASEGT.